What follows is one TCR beta chain and its context. This clone's antigen is unknown. No base-level quality is on record; no much larger clone is a single base apart. During colonoscopy, one to two pinch biopsies were obtained from the rectum for research purposes. Before the diagnostic colonoscopy, none of the ulcerative colitis patients had been given immunosuppressive medication. Rectal biopsies were digested with proteinase K before DNA isolation. The Wizard kit (Promega) was used to extract genomic DNA from the blood and intestinal samples. Inclusive of the bounding cysteine and phenylalanine, the CDR3 is 15 residues long. This entry keeps only the CDR3 DNA: 45 bases, framed from base 1. The germline V gene (reference sequence) sets CDR1 to MNHEY and CDR2 to SMNVEV. At the junction V is shortened by 5 bases and J by 0 bases; bases outside the gene matches: 7. This sample is part of a study of pediatric ulcerative colitis (dated by TCRdb to between 2019 and 2020). Notes on the research overall: Among the ulcerative colitis patients, seven had pancolitis and two had left-sided colitis, and histology in every patient was consistent with ulcerative colitis. By Pediatric Ulcerative Colitis Activity Index, mild disease was classified in two patients, moderate disease in several and acute severe colitis in three. Nine or ten newly diagnosed, treatment-naive pediatric ulcerative colitis patients and a few non-IBD control children each provided paired blood and rectal samples. What the study reported, not specific to this receptor: Two rectal CDR3 clonotypes were detected in all ulcerative colitis patients and were not detected in any of the controls. Compared with controls, ulcerative colitis patients showed significantly higher autologous blood-rectal clonal overlap, a finding that suggests increased T cell trafficking to inflamed tissue. Rectal repertoire features separated controls, mild-moderate and acute severe colitis patients; acute severe colitis showed reduced rectal diversity due to clonal expansions. With only a few individuals, the healthy control group was small. Repertoires were derived from total lymphocyte DNA, so rare subsets such as regulatory T cells may have patterns not reflected. For technical reasons, substantially fewer templates were yielded by the blood samples of a couple of patients, and these blood samples were excluded from blood-rectal overlap analysis. Rectal pinch biopsies may have included blood-derived T cells, especially in patients with overt colitis.

Using the immunoSEQ TRB Survey service, rearranged CDR3 beta regions were amplified from genomic DNA with multiplex V and J primers. To keep depth equal across samples, survey-level sequencing depth of up to 500,000 reads per sample was applied. Libraries were purified and pooled, and sequencing was performed on Illumina technology. In the authors' own workflow: immunoSEQ online tools were used for productive clonality, sample overlap, pairwise scatters, CDR3 beta length, V/D/J gene usage and productiveness. Calculated diversity was defined as the number of unique rearrangements divided by total templates times 100, and Shannon and Simpson indices were additionally computed. For principal component analysis, Z-score normalized data were analyzed with the R prcomp function and the ggbiplot package. Morisita's index was used to quantify blood-rectal clonal overlap within each subject. Held by TCRdb, this immuneACCESS table contains in-frame sequences only and omits some clones. Under half of the omission traces to an unresolved V gene where checked; the cause of the rest is unknown. That table gives V, J and clone size, and the DNA gave D and trimming. Here the sample has 36,000 or so clones; 73% occur a single time. 0.65% to 0.95% of the sample is held by the ten biggest clonotypes.

The receptor was isolated from a boy aged 5 to 17 with moderate ulcerative colitis. Specimen: gut tissue. The chain joins TRBV27 to TRBJ2-7; 7 of the junction bases match TRBD2. In nucleotides, the sequence is TGTGCCAGCAGTACGATACTAGCGTACTCCTACGAGCAGTACTTC. Translation gives CASSTILAYSYEQYF.